The 30 T cell receptor beta chains below come from one sample, sequenced in a study of cytomegalovirus exposure and HLA in healthy donors. It was with 60 Vbeta and 13 Jbeta primers that the PCR ran. The assay was immunoSEQ multiplex PCR, and TCRdb's table has in-frame clones only and misses some. The table for this sample gives under 50,000 clones. The sequencing sample was made of PBMCs. The receptor source for this set is a male donor in good health and CMV-seronegative.

This rearrangement joins TRBV7-9 to TRBJ2-7; 8 bases map to TRBD1. The CDR3 runs to 15 residues. The ends lost 5 bases at V and 2 bases at J; junction bases unmatched: 8. Germline V CDR1 and CDR2: SEHNR, FQNEAQ (reference sequence). Here the CDR3 reads CASSPKDRVAYEQYF. The CDR3, as DNA: TGTGCCAGCAGCCCTAAGGACAGGGTTGCCTACGAGCAGTACTTC.

The V gene is TRBV6-5, the J gene TRBJ1-3, with 10 bases that match TRBD1. The germline CDR1 and CDR2 sequences are MNHEY and SVGAGI. With 2 bases clipped from V and 3 bases from J, the junction kept 1 base outside the gene matches. This CDR3 contains 15 residues. The DNA of the CDR3 is TGTGCCAGCAGTTACGGACAGGGGGTTGGAAACACCATATATTTT. Amino acid sequence: CASSYGQGVGNTIYF.

This chain joins TRBV29-1 and TRBJ2-2; tentatively, D is TRBD2 (7 bases). This CDR3 is 15 amino acids long. The germline CDR1 and CDR2 sequences are SQVTM and ANQGSEA. The V gene lost 7 bases and the J gene lost 3 bases, with 18 bases spanning the gap. The CDR3 nucleotides read TGCAGCGCGTCCGAGGGGGGGCGAGACACCGGGGAGCTGTTTTTT. This codes for CSASEGGRDTGELFF.

V and J are TRBV7-8 and TRBJ2-2; possible D gene TRBD2, 5 bases. Germline values: CDR1 SGHVS, CDR2 FQNEAQ. The ends were cut back, 3 bases at V and 0 bases at J, with 8 bases in the middle. The CDR3 is 15 residues long. CDR3 nucleotide sequence: TGTGCCAGCAGCTTTCGGGGAGCGAACACCGGGGAGCTGTTTTTT. Its translation: CASSFRGANTGELFF.

This chain links TRBV27 with TRBJ2-7; 9 bases fit TRBD1. The germline CDR1 and CDR2 sequences are MNHEY and SMNVEV (reference sequence). The CDR3 totals 15 residues. V shed 6 bases and J 5 bases; nucleotides not matched to a gene: 11. CDR3 amino acids: CASRAWSGTGNEQYF. Written as DNA, the CDR3 is TGTGCCAGCAGGGCATGGTCCGGGACAGGGAACGAGCAGTACTTC.

The rearrangement links TRBV7-8 to TRBJ2-7; 9 bases are shared with TRBD1. Germline CDR1 SGHVS, CDR2 FQNEAQ. The ends lost 6 bases at V and 2 bases at J; junction bases unmatched: 11. The length of the CDR3 is 16 residues. Written as DNA, the CDR3 is TGTGCCAGCAGTACAGTCGCCGGGACAGGGACCTACGAGCAGTACTTC. Translated, it gives CASSTVAGTGTYEQYF.

This rearrangement joins TRBV4-2 to TRBJ2-2; 10 positions agree with TRBD2. From germline, CDR1 is LGHNA and CDR2 YNFKEQ. J was trimmed by 10 bases and V by 3 bases; bases with no gene match: 11. The CDR3 spans 16 residues. CDR3 coding DNA: TGTGCCAGCAGCCAGTCCTTAGCGGGGGGCGAGGAGGAGCTGTTTTTT. Protein product: CASSQSLAGGEEELFF.

CDR3 loop: CASSQDEQGNYGYTF. The CDR3 DNA is TGCGCCAGCAGCCAAGACGAACAGGGGAACTATGGCTACACCTTC. The chain employs TRBV4-1 and TRBJ1-2; 7 bases line up with TRBD1. CDR1 and CDR2 (germline): MGHRA, YSYEKL. V was clipped by 0 bases and J by 2 bases; unmatched bases: 3. The CDR3 is 15 amino acids.

The chain is built from TRBV19 and TRBJ1-1, with no clear D. Between the trimmed V and J ends, which lost 5 bases and 4 bases, there was a span of 8 bases. Germline assignment: CDR1 LNHDA and CDR2 SQIVND (reference sequence). CDR3 length equals 12 residues. The CDR3 coding sequence is TGTGCCAGTAGTTTTCGGGGCACTGAAGCTTTCTTT. It encodes CASSFRGTEAFF.

The V call is TRBV19, the J call TRBJ1-5, with 7 nucleotides matching TRBD1. The CDR3 consists of 13 residues. V trimming: 9 bases; J trimming: 4 bases; junction bases outside the gene matches: 6. CDR1 and CDR2 from the germline V gene are LNHDA and SQIVND (reference sequence). The CDR3 DNA reads TGTGCCAGCCGGGACAGCCTAAATCAGCCCCAGCATTTT. Encoded protein: CASRDSLNQPQHF.

This chain uses TRBV2 with TRBJ1-5; TRBD1 aligns across 10 bases. The CDR3 loop spans 18 amino acids. Per the germline V gene, CDR1 is SNHLY and CDR2 is FYNNEI. V was pared by 3 bases and J by 5 bases, with 13 bases of the junction left unmatched. CDR3 amino acids: CASSDDRGRAWLDQPQHF. Here the CDR3 DNA reads TGTGCCAGCAGTGACGACAGGGGGCGAGCATGGTTAGATCAGCCCCAGCATTTT.

V usage is TRBV15 and J usage is TRBJ1-1; maybe TRBD1 (5 bases). The ends were cut back, 5 bases at V and 12 bases at J, with 19 bases in the middle. This CDR3 contains 13 residues. Germline V lookup: CDR1 LNHNV, CDR2 YYDKDF (reference sequence). This CDR3 is CATSFTGVQSTFF. Written as DNA, the CDR3 is TGTGCCACCAGCTTCACGGGGGTTCAGTCAACTTTCTTT.

The chain uses TRBV11-2 and TRBJ2-2; D remains unclear. V gave up 2 bases and J gave up 1 base, with 5 bases separating them. The CDR3 loop spans 14 amino acids. Germline V lookup: CDR1 SGHAT, CDR2 FQNNGV. CDR3 DNA: TGTGCCAGCAGCTTACTTCTGAACACCGGGGAGCTGTTTTTT. This translates into CASSLLLNTGELFF.

The V gene is TRBV7-3, the J gene TRBJ2-5; 8 positions agree with TRBD2. TRBJ2-7 matches the DNA end more closely, so the J call is doubtful. CDR3 length: 13 amino acids. The V gene's germline CDR1 is SGHTA and CDR2 FQGTGA. The CDR3 here is CASSGGLVGEQYF. CDR3 nucleotides: TGTGCCAGCAGCGGGGGACTAGTCGGCGAGCAGTACTTC.

The chain employs TRBV5-1 and TRBJ1-6; 8 nucleotides match TRBD1. Germline V gives CDR1 SGHRS, CDR2 YFSETQ. The CDR3 spans 17 residues. Trimming at V came to 0 bases and at J to 4 bases, leaving 6 bases not matched to a gene. The CDR3 spells CASSLVAGGGYNSPLHF. In DNA, the CDR3 is TGCGCCAGCAGCTTGGTAGCAGGGGGCGGATATAATTCACCCCTCCACTTT.

V gene TRBV9 combines with J gene TRBJ1-1; 9 nucleotides agree with TRBD1. Looked up from germline, CDR1 is SGDLS and CDR2 is YYNGEE. V was clipped by 3 bases and J by 5 bases; unmatched bases: 11. CDR3 length equals 16 residues. The CDR3 sequence: CASSAGTGKISTEAFF. Written as DNA, the CDR3 is TGTGCCAGCAGCGCCGGGACAGGGAAAATTTCGACTGAAGCTTTCTTT.

The rearrangement joins TRBV7-9 to TRBJ2-5; 10 nucleotides agree with TRBD1. The J call is uncertain, as TRBJ2-7 better fits the DNA end. The germline V gene encodes CDR1 SEHNR and CDR2 FQNEAQ (reference sequence). The CDR3 loop spans 15 amino acids. The CDR3 sequence: CASSPGTGVLFEQYF. The CDR3 DNA follows: TGTGCCAGCAGTCCCGGGACAGGGGTTCTATTCGAGCAGTACTTC.

The chain employs TRBV7-9 and TRBJ1-1; TRBD1 is a possible D gene (5 bases). Trimming removed 0 bases at V and 3 bases at J, with 14 bases between. The germline CDR1 and CDR2 sequences are SEHNR and FQNEAQ (reference sequence). The CDR3 loop spans 16 amino acids. Here the CDR3 reads CASSLALQGTDTEAFF. The CDR3, as DNA: TGTGCCAGCAGCTTAGCTTTGCAGGGTACGGACACTGAAGCTTTCTTT.

The gene calls are TRBV7-9 and TRBJ1-5; D is unresolved. The germline V gene has CDR1 SEHNR and CDR2 FQNEAQ (reference sequence). The CDR3 contains 15 residues. V lost 2 bases to trimming and J lost 4 bases, with 12 bases between them. The CDR3 protein is CASSLSRRGNQPQHF. The CDR3 DNA reads as TGTGCCAGCAGCTTATCGAGACGGGGTAATCAGCCCCAGCATTTT.

The genes are TRBV11-2 and TRBJ2-3; D perhaps matches TRBD2 (6 bases). The CDR3 totals 15 residues. CDR1 SGHAT and CDR2 FQNNGV come from the germline V gene. The ends were cut back, 4 bases at V and 5 bases at J, with 16 bases in the middle. Here the CDR3 reads CASSSGRGFGDTQYF. The DNA of the CDR3 is TGTGCCAGCAGCTCCGGGCGGGGCTTTGGAGATACGCAGTATTTT.

This chain connects TRBV7-9 to TRBJ2-1, with a possible D match to TRBD1 (6 bases). Germline CDR1 and CDR2: SEHNR and FQNEAQ (reference sequence). There are 17 residues in the CDR3. Trimming left V 0 bases short and J 5 bases short, with 17 bases between. The CDR3 region is CASSLALTGKMNNEQFF. CDR3 bases: TGTGCCAGCAGCTTAGCGCTAACAGGGAAAATGAACAATGAGCAGTTCTTC.

The CDR3 is CASSLGDRGDQYF. The CDR3 DNA is TGTGCCAGCAGCTTGGGGGACAGGGGAGACCAGTACTTC. V is TRBV5-4 and J is TRBJ2-5, with 10 nucleotides matching TRBD1. The V gene end was trimmed by 0 bases and the J gene end by 10 bases; junction bases not matched to a gene: 3. CDR1 is SGHNT and CDR2 is YYREEE in the germline V gene (reference sequence). The CDR3 sequence is 13 residues long.

J is TRBJ1-5 and V is TRBV6-6; 7 nucleotides match TRBD1. The V and J ends lost 6 bases and 4 bases, in that order; junction bases with no gene match: 6. Germline CDR1 is MNHNY and CDR2 is SVGAGI (reference sequence). The CDR3 has 14 residues. The CDR3 here is CASSRGQDNQPQHF. DNA for the CDR3: TGTGCCAGCAGCCGTGGACAGGATAATCAGCCCCAGCATTTT.

V usage is TRBV6-5 and J usage is TRBJ2-7; TRBD2 might be the D (7 bases). Germline values: CDR1 MNHEY, CDR2 SVGAGI. V lost 5 bases to trimming and J lost 2 bases, with 10 bases between them. The CDR3 is made up of 13 amino acids. The CDR3 reads CASSRGGTYEQYF. The CDR3 bases are TGTGCCAGCAGTAGGGGGGGAACCTACGAGCAGTACTTC.

V usage is TRBV2 and J usage is TRBJ1-4; D is undetermined. The V gene's germline CDR1 is SNHLY and CDR2 FYNNEI. The CDR3 totals 12 residues. Trimming stripped 6 bases from V and 8 bases from J, with 10 bases between. CDR3 in DNA: TGTGCCAGCAGCCGGCGGGAAGAAAAACTGTTTTTT. Its translation is CASSRREEKLFF.

The rearrangement uses TRBV11-2 and TRBJ2-7; 7 bases align to TRBD1. The germline gives CDR1 SGHAT, CDR2 FQNNGV. V dropped 0 bases and J dropped 2; count of bases not matched to a gene: 1. This CDR3 spans 14 amino acids. CDR3: CASSLDRGTYEQYF. CDR3 sequence (DNA): TGTGCCAGCAGCTTAGACAGGGGGACCTACGAGCAGTACTTC.

The chain combines TRBV25-1 with TRBJ2-5; D ambiguous. The J call could be wrong; TRBJ2-7 is a better fit for the DNA end. The CDR3 covers 11 residues. Per germline, CDR1 MGHDK and CDR2 SYGVNS. CDR3 sequence: CASSVWYEQYF. In nucleotides, the CDR3 is TGTGCCAGCAGTGTATGGTACGAGCAGTACTTC.

The gene calls are TRBV4-2 and TRBJ1-6; D may be TRBD1 (5 bases). The CDR3 sequence is 17 residues long. Trimming stripped 2 bases from V and 3 bases from J, with 14 bases between. The germline CDR1 and CDR2 sequences are LGHNA and YNFKEQ. CDR3 protein: CASSQFGPGLYNSPLHF. In nucleotides, the CDR3 is TGTGCCAGCAGCCAATTCGGACCGGGACTCTATAATTCACCCCTCCACTTT.

As to this clone: The same CDR3 arises from other DNA sequences in this sample as well. The J gene is TRBJ1-6, the V gene TRBV28; 8 bases are shared with TRBD1. In germline, CDR1 is MDHEN, CDR2 SYDVKM. Losses at the gene ends were 5 bases for V and 3 bases for J; bases not matched to a gene: 6. This CDR3 comprises 16 residues. Here the CDR3 reads CASSQTGVFYNSPLHF. In nucleotides, the CDR3 is TGTGCCAGCAGTCAGACAGGGGTCTTCTATAATTCACCCCTCCACTTT.

V gene TRBV4-1 combines with J gene TRBJ1-5; D remains unclear. Between the trimmed V and J ends, which lost 1 base and 2 bases, there was a span of 6 bases. CDR1 is MGHRA, CDR2 YSYEKL, per germline. The length of the CDR3 is 14 residues. Here the CDR3 DNA reads TGCGCCAGCAGCCAAGGGGCAGGCAATCAGCCCCAGCATTTT. Protein sequence: CASSQGAGNQPQHF.